Sequencing of this T cell receptor (beta chain) was carried out in a study of blood T cell repertoires in COVID-19. Whole-study context: Acute and convalescent COVID-19 specimens originated in the United States, Italy and Spain. In each case, the material was cDNA or gDNA derived from T cells, B-cell-depleted T cells, or PBMCs.

Participant-reported clinical history was the basis for cohort assignment. All recovered Cohort 3 donors got two negative PCRs, got clearance, or saw symptom resolution. Sequencing was performed with immunoSEQ multiplex PCR; in TCRdb, only in-frame clones are kept and a portion is missing. The sample yields about 310,000 clones, 75% to 90% seen once. CDR1 is LGHNA and CDR2 is YSLEER in the germline V gene. The ends lost 3 bases at V and 2 bases at J; junction bases unmatched: 4. The CDR3 spans 16 residues. The sample comprised PBMCs or T cells enriched from blood (not recorded which). The receptor was isolated from a man aged 30-40 years who had recovered from COVID-19. The chain is built from TRBV4-3 and TRBJ2-1; TRBD1 aligns across 10 bases. For the CDR3, the DNA is TGCGCCAGCAGCCAGTCGACAGGGGGCGCCTACAATGAGCAGTTCTTC. Translated: CASSQSTGGAYNEQFF.